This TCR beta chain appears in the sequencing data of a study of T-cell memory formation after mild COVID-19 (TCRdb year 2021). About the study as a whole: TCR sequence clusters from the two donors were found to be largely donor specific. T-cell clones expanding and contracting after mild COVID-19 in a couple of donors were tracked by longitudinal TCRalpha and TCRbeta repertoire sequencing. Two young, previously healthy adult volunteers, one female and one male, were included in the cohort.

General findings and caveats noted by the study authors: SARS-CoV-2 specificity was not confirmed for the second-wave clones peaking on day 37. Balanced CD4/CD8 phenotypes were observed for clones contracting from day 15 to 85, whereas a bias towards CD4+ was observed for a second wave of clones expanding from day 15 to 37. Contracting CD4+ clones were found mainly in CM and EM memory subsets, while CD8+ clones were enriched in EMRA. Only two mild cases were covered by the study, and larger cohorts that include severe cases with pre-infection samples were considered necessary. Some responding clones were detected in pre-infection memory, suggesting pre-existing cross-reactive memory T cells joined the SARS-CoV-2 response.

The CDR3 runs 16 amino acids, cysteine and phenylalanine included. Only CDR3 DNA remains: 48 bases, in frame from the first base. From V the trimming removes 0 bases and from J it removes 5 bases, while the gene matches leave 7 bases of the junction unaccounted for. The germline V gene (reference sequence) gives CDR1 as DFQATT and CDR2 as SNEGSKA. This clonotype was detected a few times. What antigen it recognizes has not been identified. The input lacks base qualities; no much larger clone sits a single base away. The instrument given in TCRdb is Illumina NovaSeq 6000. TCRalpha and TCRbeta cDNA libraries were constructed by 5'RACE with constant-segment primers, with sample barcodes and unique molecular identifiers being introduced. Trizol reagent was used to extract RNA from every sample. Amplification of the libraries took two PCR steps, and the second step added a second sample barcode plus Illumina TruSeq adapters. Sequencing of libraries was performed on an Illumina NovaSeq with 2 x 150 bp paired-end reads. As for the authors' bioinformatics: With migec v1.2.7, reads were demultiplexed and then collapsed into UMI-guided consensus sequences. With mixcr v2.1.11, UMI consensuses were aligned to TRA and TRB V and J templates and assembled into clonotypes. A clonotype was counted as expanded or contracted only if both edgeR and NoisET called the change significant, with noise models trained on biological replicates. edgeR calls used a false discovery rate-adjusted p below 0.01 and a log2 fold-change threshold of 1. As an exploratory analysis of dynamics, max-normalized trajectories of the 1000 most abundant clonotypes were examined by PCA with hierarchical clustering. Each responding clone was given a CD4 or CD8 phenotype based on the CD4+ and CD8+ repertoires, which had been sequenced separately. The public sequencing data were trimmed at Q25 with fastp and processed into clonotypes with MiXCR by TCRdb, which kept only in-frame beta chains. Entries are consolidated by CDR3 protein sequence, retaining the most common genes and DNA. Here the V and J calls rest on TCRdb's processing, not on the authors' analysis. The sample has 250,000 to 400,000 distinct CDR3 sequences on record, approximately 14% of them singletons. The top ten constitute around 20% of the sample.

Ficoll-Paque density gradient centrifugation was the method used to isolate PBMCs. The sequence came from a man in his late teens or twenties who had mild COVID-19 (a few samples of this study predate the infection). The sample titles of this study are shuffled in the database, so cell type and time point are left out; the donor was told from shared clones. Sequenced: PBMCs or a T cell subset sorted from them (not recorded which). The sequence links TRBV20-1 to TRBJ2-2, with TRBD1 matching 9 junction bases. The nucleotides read TGCAGTGCTAGAGATCAGACAGGGGGATGGACCGGGGAGCTGTTTTTT. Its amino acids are CSARDQTGGWTGELFF.